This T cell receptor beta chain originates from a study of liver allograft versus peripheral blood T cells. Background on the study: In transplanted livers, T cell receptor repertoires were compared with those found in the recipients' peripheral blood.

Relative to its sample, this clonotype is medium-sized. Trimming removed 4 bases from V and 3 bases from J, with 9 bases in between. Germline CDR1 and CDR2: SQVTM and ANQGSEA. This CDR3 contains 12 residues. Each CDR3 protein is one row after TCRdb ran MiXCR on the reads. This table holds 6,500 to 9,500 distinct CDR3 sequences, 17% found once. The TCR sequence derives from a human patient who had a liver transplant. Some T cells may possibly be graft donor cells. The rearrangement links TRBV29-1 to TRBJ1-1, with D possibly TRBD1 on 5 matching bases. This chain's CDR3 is CSVAWGDTEAFF. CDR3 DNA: TGCAGCGTTGCGTGGGGCGACACTGAAGCTTTCTTT. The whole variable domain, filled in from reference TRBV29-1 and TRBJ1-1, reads SAVISQKPSRDICQRGTSLTIQCQVDSQVTMMFWYRQQPGQSLTLIATANQGSEATYESGFVIDKFPISRPNLTFSTLTVSNMSPEDSSIYLCSVAWGDTEAFFGQGTRLTVV.